The clone carrying this T cell receptor beta chain was seen just once. The sample is drawn from a study of tumor-infiltrating lymphocytes in primary liver carcinoma. Looked up from germline, CDR1 is MNHNS and CDR2 is SASEGT. The CDR3 spans 15 residues. The V end was cut by 6 bases, the J end by 5 bases, with 17 bases between. Germline DNA was also extracted, and blood RNA was taken from unsorted whole blood. From around 500 ng total RNA, TCR beta cDNA was generated with a primer in the constant region. Researchers made the TCR beta libraries by running three nested multiplex PCR rounds with slightly modified ARM-PCR. Use of TRBV1-TRBV30 forward primers with a C-beta reverse primer characterized the first two PCR rounds, which lasted nine to eleven cycles each. TCRdb used MiXCR to reprocess the multiplex PCR reads, holding one entry per CDR3 protein. The table shows hundreds of thousands of distinct CDR3 sequences, with 50% to 60% occurring only once.

Sequencing used peripheral blood. The source is a woman between 25 and 40 years old with primary liver carcinoma and hepatitis B virus infection. The V gene is TRBV6-1, the J gene TRBJ2-1; TRBD1 might be the D (5 bases). The CDR3 DNA sequence: TGTGCCAGCAGGCCCCTGGCAGGGTTGGACAATGAGCAGTTCTTC. This codes for CASRPLAGLDNEQFF.